These T cell receptor beta chains were read from a single sample in a study of CD8 T cells in Susac syndrome. TCRdb reprocessed the immunoSEQ multiplex PCR reads via MiXCR and lists one record per CDR3 protein. The table shows more than 150,000 distinct CDR3 sequences, with approximately 90% occurring only once. Sequenced sample: CD4+ T cells from PBMCs. The receptor source for this set is a human donor in good health. The CDR3 runs from the conserved cysteine through the conserved F or W.

j_call v_call cdr3_aa
TRBJ2-7 TRBV7-2 CASSLQGLRGSEQYF
TRBJ2-7 TRBV6-6 CASSYSGQGAHEQYF
TRBJ1-1 TRBV2 CASRTQGIRKAFF
TRBJ2-1 TRBV9 CASSVGGRNDEQFF
TRBJ2-3 TRBV20-1 CSAAILAGGPSTDTQYF
TRBJ2-7 TRBV24-1 CATSDSGTAYEQYF
TRBJ1-2 TRBV9 CASSGQGGYTF
TRBJ2-1 TRBV20-1 CSARQWGSDYNEQFF
TRBJ2-5 TRBV20-1 CSARGVQETQYF
TRBJ2-5 TRBV7-2 CASHDRVQETQYF
TRBJ2-1 TRBV7-2 CASSPTGGIAIEQFF
TRBJ1-1 TRBV28 CASSLSAGTSNTEAFF
TRBJ1-1 TRBV10-3 CAITIGQMNTEAFF
TRBJ2-3 TRBV9 CASSVSTGGYTDTQYF